What follows describes a single T cell receptor (beta chain). The antigen is undetermined. Germline assignment: CDR1 MNHNS and CDR2 SASEGT. This CDR3 is built from 15 residues. V shed 4 bases and J shed 7 bases, with 14 bases lying between them. The table came from immunoSEQ multiplex PCR; TCRdb's copy has only in-frame clones and leaves some out. The data show 100,000 to 130,000 clones, 75% to 95% seen once. The data were obtained in a study of OX40 agonist ivuxolimab in advanced cancers. Whole-study context: Prior anti-PD-1, anti-PD-L1 or anti-CTLA-4 therapy did not bar entry, and about 40% had some. Three partial responders included one hepatocellular carcinoma patient and two cutaneous melanoma patients.

Findings of the study overall: Clones of CD4+ and CD8+ blood T cells grew by week 6 at doses of 0.1 to 3.0 mg/kg.

This chain links TRBV6-1 with TRBJ1-6; no definite D call. The clonotype comes from an adult with an advanced solid tumor such as melanoma, head and neck, liver or kidney cancer. The source was CD4+ or CD8+ T cells sorted from blood, collected in a trial of the OX40 agonist ivuxolimab. In nucleotides, the CDR3 is TGTGCCAGCAGTGGCGGATCCTCGGGGAATTCACCCCTCCACTTT. As protein: CASSGGSSGNSPLHF.